Listed below are T cell receptor beta chains from one sample, sequenced in a study of regulatory T cells in long-lasting Graves disease. Each CDR3 protein is one row after TCRdb ran MiXCR on the multiplex PCR reads. The profile shows about 530,000 distinct CDR3 sequences, around 16% of them singletons. These data were also reused for a study on T cells in Graves' hyperthyroidism and ophthalmopathy.

The sequences come from peripheral blood mononuclear cells (PBMCs), collected at new diagnosis, from a patient treated with antithyroid drugs. Receptors originate from a woman between 40 and 65 years old with Graves disease. CDR3s include the opening cysteine and the closing phenylalanine or tryptophan. A clone size is listed for some rows: how often the clone was seen (once, few, many), or a class if it is expanded.

j_call clone_size v_call cdr3_aa
TRBJ2-2 few TRBV5-1 CASTPSDRGIPGELFF
TRBJ1-4 many TRBV12-3/TRBV12-4 CASSPTTGADEKLFF
TRBJ2-5 . TRBV20-1 CSARGNGQETQYF
TRBJ1-2 . TRBV9 CASSHRGGPGYTF
TRBJ2-1 many TRBV18 CASSPSNQGWSYNEQFF
TRBJ1-4 few TRBV29-1 CSVLDEKLFF
TRBJ1-2 once TRBV7-9 CASSLMAGYTF
TRBJ2-1 . TRBV5-6 CASSSPQGLGYNEQFF
TRBJ2-2 many TRBV18 CASSPTVNTGELFF
TRBJ2-1 many TRBV28 CASSSFIVAGGSSYNEQFF
TRBJ2-7 few TRBV7-9 CASSRQGDHEQYF
TRBJ2-5 . TRBV6-1 CASSMRGTETQYF
TRBJ1-1 few TRBV11-2 CASSLGAAGTEAFF
TRBJ1-1 . TRBV7-3 CASSLGGLFSSAFF
TRBJ1-3 . TRBV4-1 CASSQVEAFSGNTIYF
TRBJ1-2 . TRBV20-1 CSARQGAKDGYTF
TRBJ1-2 . TRBV18 CASSPPQGPNYGYTF
TRBJ2-1 . TRBV12-5 CASGLGSGGDEQFF
TRBJ2-2 . TRBV3-1 CASSQNTGGTGELFF
TRBJ1-1 many TRBV7-9 CASSVQGADTEAFF
TRBJ1-5 . TRBV15 CATSTTTGEGNQPQHF
TRBJ2-7 . TRBV12-3/TRBV12-4 CASSQAWGGRYF
TRBJ1-4 . TRBV19 CASSAVFNEKLFF
TRBJ2-2 few TRBV3-1 CASSQDRGGELFF
TRBJ1-1 few TRBV19 CASIPGTGVSHMNTEAFF
TRBJ1-2 few TRBV5-1 CASSAGQVDGYTF
TRBJ2-6 . TRBV19 CASTLSGANVLTF
TRBJ2-1 . TRBV9 CASSVGDGAYNEQFF
TRBJ1-3 few TRBV3-1 CASSQGPGQGALGNTIYF
TRBJ1-1 . TRBV4-1 CASSQLQGQTEAFF
TRBJ1-4 . TRBV13 CASSSGTGGPQWEKLFF
TRBJ2-5 . TRBV11-3 CASSSRWGQGRETQYF
TRBJ1-1 many TRBV6-5 CASSYPGQGAVTTEAFF
TRBJ1-4 many TRBV20-1 CSARVTATNEKLFF
TRBJ1-6 many TRBV15 CATSRDLGNSPLHF
TRBJ2-3 . TRBV20-1 CSASGGTGTDTQYF
TRBJ1-2 many TRBV6-1 CASTPGGYGYTF
TRBJ1-5 many TRBV2 CASSPTQGNQPQHF
TRBJ2-3 many TRBV11-3 CASSSPGLAGGLDTQYF
TRBJ1-1 . TRBV28 CASRLDGIRGTEAFF
TRBJ2-1 . TRBV10-3 CASGGSTETQFF
TRBJ2-2 many TRBV20-1 CSANEGGRANTGELFF
TRBJ1-2 many TRBV2 CASSENGGYTF
TRBJ1-5 many TRBV28 CASSFSRAHQPQHF
TRBJ2-1 many TRBV15 CATSGLTGLEQFF
TRBJ1-1 few TRBV10-3 CAIRKQGETTEAFF
TRBJ1-6 few TRBV5-1 CASSLHSPLHF
TRBJ2-1 . TRBV25-1 CASSDARRAYNEQFF
TRBJ1-6 . TRBV30 CAWSPQGAPLHF
TRBJ2-5 many TRBV19 CASSTQGGQTQYF
TRBJ1-2 few TRBV27 CASRRDGVYGYTF
TRBJ1-4 many TRBV5-1 CASSLGQGFEKLFF
TRBJ1-6 few TRBV20-1 CSASDGVNYNSPLHF
TRBJ2-3 . TRBV4-2 CASSQEGSLSRAWDTQYF